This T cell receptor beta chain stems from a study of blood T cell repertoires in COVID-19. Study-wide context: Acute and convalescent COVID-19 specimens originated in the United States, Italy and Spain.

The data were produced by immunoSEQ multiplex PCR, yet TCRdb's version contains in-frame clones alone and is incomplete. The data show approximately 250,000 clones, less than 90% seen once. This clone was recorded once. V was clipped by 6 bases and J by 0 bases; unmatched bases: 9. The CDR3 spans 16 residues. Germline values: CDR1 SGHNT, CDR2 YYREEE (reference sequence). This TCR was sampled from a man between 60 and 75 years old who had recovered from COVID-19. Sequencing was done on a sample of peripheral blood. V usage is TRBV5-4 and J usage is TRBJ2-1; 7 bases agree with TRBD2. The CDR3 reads CASNSGGPNSYNEQFF. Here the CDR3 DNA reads TGTGCCAGCAACTCGGGGGGTCCCAACTCCTACAATGAGCAGTTCTTC.